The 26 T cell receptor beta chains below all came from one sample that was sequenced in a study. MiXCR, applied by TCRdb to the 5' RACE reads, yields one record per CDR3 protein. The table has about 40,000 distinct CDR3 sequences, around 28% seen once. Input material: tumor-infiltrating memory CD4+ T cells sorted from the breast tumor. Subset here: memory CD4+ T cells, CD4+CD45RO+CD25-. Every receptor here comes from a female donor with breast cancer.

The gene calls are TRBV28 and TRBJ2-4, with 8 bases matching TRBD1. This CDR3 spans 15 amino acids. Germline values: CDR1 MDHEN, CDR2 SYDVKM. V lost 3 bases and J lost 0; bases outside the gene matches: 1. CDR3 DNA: TGTGCCAGCAGTTTCAGGGGGCGAGCCAAAAACATTCAGTACTTC. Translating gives CASSFRGRAKNIQYF.

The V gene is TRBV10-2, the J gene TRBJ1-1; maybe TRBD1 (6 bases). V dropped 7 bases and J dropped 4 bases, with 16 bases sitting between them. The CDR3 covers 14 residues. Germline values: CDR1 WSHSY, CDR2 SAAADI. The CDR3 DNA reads TGCGCCAGCACTCCAGGGGTGGGTTTCACTGAAGCTTTCTTT. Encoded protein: CASTPGVGFTEAFF.

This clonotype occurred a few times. The CDR3: CASSKDSRNYGYTF. The CDR3 DNA reads as TGTGCCAGCAGCAAGGACAGTCGGAACTATGGCTACACCTTC. This chain connects TRBV12-3 or TRBV12-4 to TRBJ1-2, with D perhaps matching TRBD1 (6 bases). The V end was cut by 6 bases, the J end by 2 bases, with 13 bases between. This CDR3 contains 14 residues.

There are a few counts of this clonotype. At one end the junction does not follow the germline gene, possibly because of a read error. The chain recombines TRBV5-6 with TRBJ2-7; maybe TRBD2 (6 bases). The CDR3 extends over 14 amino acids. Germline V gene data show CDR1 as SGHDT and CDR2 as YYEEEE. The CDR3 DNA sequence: TGTGCCAGCAGCTTGGTGGATAGCGGTTACGGGCAGTACTTC. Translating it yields CASSLVDSGYGQYF.

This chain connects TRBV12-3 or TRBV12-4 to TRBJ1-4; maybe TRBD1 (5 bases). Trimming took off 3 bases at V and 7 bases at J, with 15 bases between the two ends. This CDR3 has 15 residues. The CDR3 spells CASSFRSGTAEKLFF. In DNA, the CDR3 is TGTGCCAGCAGTTTTAGGAGCGGGACCGCTGAAAAACTGTTTTTT.

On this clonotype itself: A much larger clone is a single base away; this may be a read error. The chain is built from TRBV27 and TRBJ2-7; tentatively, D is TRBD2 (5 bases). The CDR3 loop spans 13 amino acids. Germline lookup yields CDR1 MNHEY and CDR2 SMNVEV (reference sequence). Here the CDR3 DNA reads TGTGCCAGCAGTCCATTCGGGGAGTACGGGCAGTACTTC. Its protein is CASSPFGEYGQYF.

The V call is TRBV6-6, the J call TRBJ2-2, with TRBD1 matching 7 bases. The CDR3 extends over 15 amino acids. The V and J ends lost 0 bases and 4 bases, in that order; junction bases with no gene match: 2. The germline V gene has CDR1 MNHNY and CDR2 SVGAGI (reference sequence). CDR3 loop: CASSYSRGRTGELFF. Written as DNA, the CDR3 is TGTGCCAGCAGTTACTCGAGGGGGCGCACCGGGGAGCTGTTTTTT.

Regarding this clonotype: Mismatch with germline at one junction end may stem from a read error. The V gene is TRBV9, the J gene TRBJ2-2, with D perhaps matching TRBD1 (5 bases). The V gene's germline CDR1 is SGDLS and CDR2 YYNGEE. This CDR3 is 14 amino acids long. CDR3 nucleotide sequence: TGTGCCCGCAGCGTAGGACAGAACACCGGGGAGCTGTTTTTT. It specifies CARSVGQNTGELFF.

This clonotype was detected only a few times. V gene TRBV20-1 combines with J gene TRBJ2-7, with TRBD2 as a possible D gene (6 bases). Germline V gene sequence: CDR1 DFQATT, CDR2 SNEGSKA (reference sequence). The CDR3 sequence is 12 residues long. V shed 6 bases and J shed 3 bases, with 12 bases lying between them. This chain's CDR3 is CSAPTRNYEQYF. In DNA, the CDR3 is TGCAGTGCGCCGACTAGAAACTACGAGCAGTACTTC.

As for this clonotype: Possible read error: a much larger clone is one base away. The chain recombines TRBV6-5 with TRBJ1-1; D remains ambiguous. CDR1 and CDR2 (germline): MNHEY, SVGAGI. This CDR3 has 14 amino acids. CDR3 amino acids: CANSYSDGNTEAFF. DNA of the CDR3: TGTGCCAACAGTTACTCTGACGGGAACACTGAAGCTTTCTTT.

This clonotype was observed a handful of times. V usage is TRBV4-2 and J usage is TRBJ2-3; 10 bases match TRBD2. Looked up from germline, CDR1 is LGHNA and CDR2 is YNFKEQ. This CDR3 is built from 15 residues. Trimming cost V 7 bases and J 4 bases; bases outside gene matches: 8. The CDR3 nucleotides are TGTGCCAGCACCCTCGCGAGCGGGGGGGCAGATACGCAGTATTTT. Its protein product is CASTLASGGADTQYF.

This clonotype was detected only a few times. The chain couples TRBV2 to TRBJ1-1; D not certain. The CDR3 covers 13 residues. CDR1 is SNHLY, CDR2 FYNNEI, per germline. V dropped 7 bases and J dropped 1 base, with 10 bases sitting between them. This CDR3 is CASTREANTEAFF. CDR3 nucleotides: TGTGCCAGCACGAGGGAGGCGAACACTGAAGCTTTCTTT.

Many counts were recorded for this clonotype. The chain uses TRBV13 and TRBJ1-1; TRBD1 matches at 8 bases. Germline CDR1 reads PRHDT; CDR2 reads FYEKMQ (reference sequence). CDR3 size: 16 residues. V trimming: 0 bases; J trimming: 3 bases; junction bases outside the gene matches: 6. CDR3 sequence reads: CASSLGRQGRDTEAFF. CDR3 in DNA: TGTGCCAGCAGCTTAGGTAGACAGGGGAGAGACACTGAAGCTTTCTTT. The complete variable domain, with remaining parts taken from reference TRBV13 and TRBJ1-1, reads AAGVIQSPRHLIKEKRETATLKCYPIPRHDTVYWYQQGPGQDPQFLISFYEKMQSDKGSIPDRFSAQQFSDYHSELNMSSLELGDSALYFCASSLGRQGRDTEAFFGQGTRLTVV.

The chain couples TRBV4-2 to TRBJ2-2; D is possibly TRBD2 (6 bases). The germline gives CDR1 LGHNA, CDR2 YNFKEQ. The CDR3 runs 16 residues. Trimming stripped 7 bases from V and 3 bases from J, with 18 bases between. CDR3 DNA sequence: TGTGCCAGCATAGTGGGCGGGGATCAAGACACCGGGGAGCTGTTTTTT. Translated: CASIVGGDQDTGELFF.

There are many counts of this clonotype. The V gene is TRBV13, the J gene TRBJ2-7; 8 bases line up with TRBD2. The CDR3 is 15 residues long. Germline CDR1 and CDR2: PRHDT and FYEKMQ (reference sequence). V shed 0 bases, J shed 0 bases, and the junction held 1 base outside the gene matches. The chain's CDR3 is CASSLGGTSSYEQYF. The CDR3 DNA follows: TGTGCCAGCAGCTTAGGTGGGACTAGCTCCTACGAGCAGTACTTC.

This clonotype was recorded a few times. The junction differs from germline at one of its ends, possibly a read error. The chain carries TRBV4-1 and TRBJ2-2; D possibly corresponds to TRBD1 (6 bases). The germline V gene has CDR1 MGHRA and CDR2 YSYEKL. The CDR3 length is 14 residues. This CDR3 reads CTSSLAGVPGELFF. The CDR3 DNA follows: TGCACCAGCAGCCTCGCAGGGGTCCCCGGGGAGCTGTTTTTT.

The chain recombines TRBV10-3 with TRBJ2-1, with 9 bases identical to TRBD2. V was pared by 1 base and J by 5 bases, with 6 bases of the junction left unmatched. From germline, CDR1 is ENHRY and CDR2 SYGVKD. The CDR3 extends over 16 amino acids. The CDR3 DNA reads TGTGCCATCAGTGAGTTGGTAGCGGGGGCTCACAATGAGCAGTTCTTC. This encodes CAISELVAGAHNEQFF.

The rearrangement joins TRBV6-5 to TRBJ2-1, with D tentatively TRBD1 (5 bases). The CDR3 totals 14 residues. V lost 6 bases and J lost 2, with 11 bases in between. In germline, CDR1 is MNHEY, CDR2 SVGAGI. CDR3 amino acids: CASSRRQTYNEQFF. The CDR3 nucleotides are TGTGCCAGCAGCCGCCGACAGACCTACAATGAGCAGTTCTTC.

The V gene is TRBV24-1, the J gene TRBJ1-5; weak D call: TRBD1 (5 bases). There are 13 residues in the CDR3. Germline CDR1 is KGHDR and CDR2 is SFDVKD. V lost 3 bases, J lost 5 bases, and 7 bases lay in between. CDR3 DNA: TGTGCCACCAGTGATCGGGGCCATCAGCCCCAGCATTTT. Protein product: CATSDRGHQPQHF.

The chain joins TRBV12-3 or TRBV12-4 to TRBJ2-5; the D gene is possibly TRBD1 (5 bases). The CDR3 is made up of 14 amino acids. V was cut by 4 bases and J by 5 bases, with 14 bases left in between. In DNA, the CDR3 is TGTGCCAGCAGTTCTCTAGACAGATTCGAGACCCAGTACTTC. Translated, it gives CASSSLDRFETQYF.

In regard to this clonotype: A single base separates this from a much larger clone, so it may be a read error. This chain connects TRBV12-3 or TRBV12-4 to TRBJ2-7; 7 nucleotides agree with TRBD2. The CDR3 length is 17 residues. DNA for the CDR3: TGTGCCAGCAGCGTGTTGGCTAGCGGCCCCCTAGGCTACGAGCAGTGCTTC. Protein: CASSVLASGPLGYEQCF.

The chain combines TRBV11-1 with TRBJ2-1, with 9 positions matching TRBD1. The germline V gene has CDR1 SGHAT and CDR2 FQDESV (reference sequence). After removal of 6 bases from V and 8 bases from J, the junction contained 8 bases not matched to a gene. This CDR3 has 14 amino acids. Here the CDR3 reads CASSTGTGYDEQFF. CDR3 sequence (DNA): TGTGCCAGCAGTACCGGGACAGGGTACGATGAGCAGTTCTTC.

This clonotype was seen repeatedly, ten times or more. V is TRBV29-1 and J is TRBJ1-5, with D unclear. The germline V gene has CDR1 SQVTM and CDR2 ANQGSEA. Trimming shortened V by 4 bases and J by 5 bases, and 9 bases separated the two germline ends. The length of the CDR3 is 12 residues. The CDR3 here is CSVGEADQPQHF. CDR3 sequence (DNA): TGCAGCGTTGGGGAGGCGGATCAGCCCCAGCATTTT.

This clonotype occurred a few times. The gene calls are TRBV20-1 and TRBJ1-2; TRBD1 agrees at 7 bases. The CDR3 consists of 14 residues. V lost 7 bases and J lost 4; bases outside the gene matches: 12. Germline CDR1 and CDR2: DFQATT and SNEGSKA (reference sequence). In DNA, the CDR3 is TGCAGTGTTAAACGGGGACAGATAATCTATGGCTACACCTTC. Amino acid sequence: CSVKRGQIIYGYTF.

The CDR3: CASSPLSRLRDTQYF. For the CDR3, the DNA is TGCGCCAGCAGCCCCTTGTCCAGGTTACGGGATACGCAGTATTTT. The gene calls are TRBV5-1 and TRBJ2-3; D not resolved. V was cut by 4 bases and J by 6 bases, with 18 bases left in between. CDR3 length: 15 amino acids. Germline loops: CDR1 SGHRS, CDR2 YFSETQ.

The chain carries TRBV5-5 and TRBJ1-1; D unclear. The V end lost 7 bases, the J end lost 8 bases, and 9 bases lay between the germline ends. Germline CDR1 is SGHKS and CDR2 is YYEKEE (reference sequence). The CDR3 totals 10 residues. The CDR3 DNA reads TGTGCCAGCGTCCGGGGAGAAGCTTTCTTT. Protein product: CASVRGEAFF. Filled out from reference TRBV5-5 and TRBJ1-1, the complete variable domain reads DAGVTQSPTHLIKTRGQQVTLRCSPISGHKSVSWYQQVLGQGPQFIFQYYEKEERGRGNFPDRFSARQFPNYSSELNVNALLLGDSALYLCASVRGEAFFGQGTRLTVV.